The clone carrying this T cell receptor (beta chain) turned up a few times. In TCRdb, the 5' RACE reads were re-called with MiXCR into one record per CDR3 protein. The sample lists 600,000 to 800,000 distinct CDR3 sequences, 21% seen once, with 4% to 5.5% in the top ten. This specimen belongs to a study of identical twins. These sequences were also reported in another study, on T cells expressing NK-cell markers.

The TCR originated in a woman between 18 and 30 years old in good health. Specimen: PBMCs.

CDR3 region: CASRARGYNEQFF. The CDR3 DNA reads as TGTGCCAGCAGAGCCAGGGGGTACAATGAGCAGTTCTTC. This chain connects TRBV12-3 or TRBV12-4 to TRBJ2-1, with TRBD1 matching 7 bases. V lost 6 bases to trimming and J lost 4 bases; unmatched junction nucleotides: 3. The CDR3 length is 13 residues.